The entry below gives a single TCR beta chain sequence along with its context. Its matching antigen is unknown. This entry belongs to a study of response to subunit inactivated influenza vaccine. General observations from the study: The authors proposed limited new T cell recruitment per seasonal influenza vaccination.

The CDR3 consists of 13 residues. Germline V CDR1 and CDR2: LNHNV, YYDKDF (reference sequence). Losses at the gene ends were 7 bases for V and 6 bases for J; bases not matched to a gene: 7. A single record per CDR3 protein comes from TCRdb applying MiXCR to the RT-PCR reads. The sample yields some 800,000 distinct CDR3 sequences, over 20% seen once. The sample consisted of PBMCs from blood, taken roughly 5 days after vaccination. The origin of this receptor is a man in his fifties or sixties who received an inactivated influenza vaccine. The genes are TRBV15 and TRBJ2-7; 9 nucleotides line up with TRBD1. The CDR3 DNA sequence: TGTGCCACCAACCGGGACAGGGACGGCGAGCAGTACTTC. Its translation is CATNRDRDGEQYF.